Listed below are T cell receptor beta chains from one sample, sequenced in a study of cytomegalovirus exposure and HLA in healthy donors. Generated by immunoSEQ multiplex PCR, the TCRdb table keeps only in-frame clones and is missing some. The repertoire holds more than 55,000 clones, 65% to 90% seen once, with under 2% in the top ten. Source material: PBMCs. The receptors here all came from a human donor in good health. Both conserved end residues are part of each CDR3. D genes are given only for firm matches. Clone size is shown for a subset of rows, as once, few, many or a class of expanded clone.

d_call	clone_size	v_call	j_call	cdr3_aa	cdr3_nt
TRBD1	-	TRBV30	TRBJ1-6	CAWMTLGDRGVSPLHF	TGTGCCTGGATGACCTTGGGTGACAGGGGGGTTTCACCCCTCCACTTT
-	-	TRBV29-1	TRBJ1-2	CSVRGGGYTF	TGCAGCGTTCGGGGGGGAGGCTACACCTTC
-	once	TRBV7-2	TRBJ2-5	CASSLVSWSVETQYF	TGTGCCAGCAGCTTAGTTTCTTGGAGTGTGGAGACCCAGTACTTC
-	-	TRBV6-1	TRBJ2-5	CASSWTSGPGGTQYF	TGTGCCAGCAGTTGGACCTCGGGCCCAGGAGGGACCCAGTACTTC
-	-	TRBV28	TRBJ1-3	CASSLFGGNTIYF	TGTGCCAGCAGTTTATTCGGGGGAAACACCATATATTTT
-	-	TRBV14	TRBJ2-2	CASSWASPQWGELFF	TGTGCCAGCAGTTGGGCTAGCCCACAGTGGGGGGAGCTGTTTTTT
TRBD2	-	TRBV7-8	TRBJ2-1	CASSLEDGLAGGLQFF	TGTGCCAGCAGCTTAGAAGATGGACTAGCGGGAGGCCTACAGTTCTTC
TRBD2	-	TRBV7-2	TRBJ2-7	CASSLASAREGYEQYF	TGTGCCAGCAGCTTAGCGTCTGCGCGGGAGGGCTACGAGCAGTACTTC
-	few	TRBV7-8	TRBJ2-7	CASRKGSPVPYEQYF	TGTGCCAGCAGAAAGGGGTCCCCCGTTCCCTACGAGCAGTACTTC
-	-	TRBV6-1	TRBJ1-5	CASSHLDSPDQPQHF	TGTGCCAGCAGTCATTTGGACAGCCCTGATCAGCCCCAGCATTTT
-	-	TRBV27	TRBJ2-2	CASSLSAGIGELFF	TGTGCCAGCAGTTTATCCGCAGGGATCGGGGAGCTGTTTTTT
TRBD2	-	TRBV9	TRBJ2-1	CASSATGTSGPDQFF	TGTGCCAGCAGCGCGACCGGGACTAGCGGACCAGACCAGTTCTTC
TRBD1	-	TRBV5-4	TRBJ2-7	CASSRDRTYEQYF	TGTGCCAGCAGCCGGGACAGAACATACGAGCAGTACTTC
TRBD1	-	TRBV11-2	TRBJ2-7	CASSLGPGQGYYEQYF	TGTGCCAGCAGCTTAGGGCCCGGACAGGGTTACTACGAGCAGTACTTC
TRBD1	-	TRBV19	TRBJ1-2	CASSIVQGAGGYTF	TGTGCCAGTAGTATAGTACAGGGGGCTGGTGGCTACACCTTC
TRBD2	-	TRBV4-3	TRBJ2-1	CASSQALAGDNEQFF	TGCGCCAGCAGCCAAGCACTAGCGGGAGACAATGAGCAGTTCTTC
-	-	TRBV10-2	TRBJ2-7	CASSGGGPYEQYF	TGCGCCAGCTCCGGCGGGGGCCCCTACGAGCAGTACTTC
-	-	TRBV4-1	TRBJ1-4	CASSQASGKPNEKLFF	TGCGCCAGCAGCCAAGCGTCGGGAAAACCCAATGAAAAACTGTTTTTT